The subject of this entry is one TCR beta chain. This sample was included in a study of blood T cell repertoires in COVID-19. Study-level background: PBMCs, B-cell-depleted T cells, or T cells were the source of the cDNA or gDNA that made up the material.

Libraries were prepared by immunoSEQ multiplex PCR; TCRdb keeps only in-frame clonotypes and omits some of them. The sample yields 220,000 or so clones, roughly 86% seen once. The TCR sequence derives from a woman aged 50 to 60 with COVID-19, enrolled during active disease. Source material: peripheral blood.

As DNA, the CDR3 is TGTGCCAGCAGTTCGTCACAGGGGCTACTAGGTGGAAACACCATATATTTT. Its translation: CASSSSQGLLGGNTIYF. The V and J genes are TRBV28 and TRBJ1-3; 7 bases map to TRBD1. The length of the CDR3 is 17 residues. V trimming: 4 bases; J trimming: 3 bases; junction bases outside the gene matches: 12. Germline-derived CDR1 and CDR2 are MDHEN and SYDVKM.